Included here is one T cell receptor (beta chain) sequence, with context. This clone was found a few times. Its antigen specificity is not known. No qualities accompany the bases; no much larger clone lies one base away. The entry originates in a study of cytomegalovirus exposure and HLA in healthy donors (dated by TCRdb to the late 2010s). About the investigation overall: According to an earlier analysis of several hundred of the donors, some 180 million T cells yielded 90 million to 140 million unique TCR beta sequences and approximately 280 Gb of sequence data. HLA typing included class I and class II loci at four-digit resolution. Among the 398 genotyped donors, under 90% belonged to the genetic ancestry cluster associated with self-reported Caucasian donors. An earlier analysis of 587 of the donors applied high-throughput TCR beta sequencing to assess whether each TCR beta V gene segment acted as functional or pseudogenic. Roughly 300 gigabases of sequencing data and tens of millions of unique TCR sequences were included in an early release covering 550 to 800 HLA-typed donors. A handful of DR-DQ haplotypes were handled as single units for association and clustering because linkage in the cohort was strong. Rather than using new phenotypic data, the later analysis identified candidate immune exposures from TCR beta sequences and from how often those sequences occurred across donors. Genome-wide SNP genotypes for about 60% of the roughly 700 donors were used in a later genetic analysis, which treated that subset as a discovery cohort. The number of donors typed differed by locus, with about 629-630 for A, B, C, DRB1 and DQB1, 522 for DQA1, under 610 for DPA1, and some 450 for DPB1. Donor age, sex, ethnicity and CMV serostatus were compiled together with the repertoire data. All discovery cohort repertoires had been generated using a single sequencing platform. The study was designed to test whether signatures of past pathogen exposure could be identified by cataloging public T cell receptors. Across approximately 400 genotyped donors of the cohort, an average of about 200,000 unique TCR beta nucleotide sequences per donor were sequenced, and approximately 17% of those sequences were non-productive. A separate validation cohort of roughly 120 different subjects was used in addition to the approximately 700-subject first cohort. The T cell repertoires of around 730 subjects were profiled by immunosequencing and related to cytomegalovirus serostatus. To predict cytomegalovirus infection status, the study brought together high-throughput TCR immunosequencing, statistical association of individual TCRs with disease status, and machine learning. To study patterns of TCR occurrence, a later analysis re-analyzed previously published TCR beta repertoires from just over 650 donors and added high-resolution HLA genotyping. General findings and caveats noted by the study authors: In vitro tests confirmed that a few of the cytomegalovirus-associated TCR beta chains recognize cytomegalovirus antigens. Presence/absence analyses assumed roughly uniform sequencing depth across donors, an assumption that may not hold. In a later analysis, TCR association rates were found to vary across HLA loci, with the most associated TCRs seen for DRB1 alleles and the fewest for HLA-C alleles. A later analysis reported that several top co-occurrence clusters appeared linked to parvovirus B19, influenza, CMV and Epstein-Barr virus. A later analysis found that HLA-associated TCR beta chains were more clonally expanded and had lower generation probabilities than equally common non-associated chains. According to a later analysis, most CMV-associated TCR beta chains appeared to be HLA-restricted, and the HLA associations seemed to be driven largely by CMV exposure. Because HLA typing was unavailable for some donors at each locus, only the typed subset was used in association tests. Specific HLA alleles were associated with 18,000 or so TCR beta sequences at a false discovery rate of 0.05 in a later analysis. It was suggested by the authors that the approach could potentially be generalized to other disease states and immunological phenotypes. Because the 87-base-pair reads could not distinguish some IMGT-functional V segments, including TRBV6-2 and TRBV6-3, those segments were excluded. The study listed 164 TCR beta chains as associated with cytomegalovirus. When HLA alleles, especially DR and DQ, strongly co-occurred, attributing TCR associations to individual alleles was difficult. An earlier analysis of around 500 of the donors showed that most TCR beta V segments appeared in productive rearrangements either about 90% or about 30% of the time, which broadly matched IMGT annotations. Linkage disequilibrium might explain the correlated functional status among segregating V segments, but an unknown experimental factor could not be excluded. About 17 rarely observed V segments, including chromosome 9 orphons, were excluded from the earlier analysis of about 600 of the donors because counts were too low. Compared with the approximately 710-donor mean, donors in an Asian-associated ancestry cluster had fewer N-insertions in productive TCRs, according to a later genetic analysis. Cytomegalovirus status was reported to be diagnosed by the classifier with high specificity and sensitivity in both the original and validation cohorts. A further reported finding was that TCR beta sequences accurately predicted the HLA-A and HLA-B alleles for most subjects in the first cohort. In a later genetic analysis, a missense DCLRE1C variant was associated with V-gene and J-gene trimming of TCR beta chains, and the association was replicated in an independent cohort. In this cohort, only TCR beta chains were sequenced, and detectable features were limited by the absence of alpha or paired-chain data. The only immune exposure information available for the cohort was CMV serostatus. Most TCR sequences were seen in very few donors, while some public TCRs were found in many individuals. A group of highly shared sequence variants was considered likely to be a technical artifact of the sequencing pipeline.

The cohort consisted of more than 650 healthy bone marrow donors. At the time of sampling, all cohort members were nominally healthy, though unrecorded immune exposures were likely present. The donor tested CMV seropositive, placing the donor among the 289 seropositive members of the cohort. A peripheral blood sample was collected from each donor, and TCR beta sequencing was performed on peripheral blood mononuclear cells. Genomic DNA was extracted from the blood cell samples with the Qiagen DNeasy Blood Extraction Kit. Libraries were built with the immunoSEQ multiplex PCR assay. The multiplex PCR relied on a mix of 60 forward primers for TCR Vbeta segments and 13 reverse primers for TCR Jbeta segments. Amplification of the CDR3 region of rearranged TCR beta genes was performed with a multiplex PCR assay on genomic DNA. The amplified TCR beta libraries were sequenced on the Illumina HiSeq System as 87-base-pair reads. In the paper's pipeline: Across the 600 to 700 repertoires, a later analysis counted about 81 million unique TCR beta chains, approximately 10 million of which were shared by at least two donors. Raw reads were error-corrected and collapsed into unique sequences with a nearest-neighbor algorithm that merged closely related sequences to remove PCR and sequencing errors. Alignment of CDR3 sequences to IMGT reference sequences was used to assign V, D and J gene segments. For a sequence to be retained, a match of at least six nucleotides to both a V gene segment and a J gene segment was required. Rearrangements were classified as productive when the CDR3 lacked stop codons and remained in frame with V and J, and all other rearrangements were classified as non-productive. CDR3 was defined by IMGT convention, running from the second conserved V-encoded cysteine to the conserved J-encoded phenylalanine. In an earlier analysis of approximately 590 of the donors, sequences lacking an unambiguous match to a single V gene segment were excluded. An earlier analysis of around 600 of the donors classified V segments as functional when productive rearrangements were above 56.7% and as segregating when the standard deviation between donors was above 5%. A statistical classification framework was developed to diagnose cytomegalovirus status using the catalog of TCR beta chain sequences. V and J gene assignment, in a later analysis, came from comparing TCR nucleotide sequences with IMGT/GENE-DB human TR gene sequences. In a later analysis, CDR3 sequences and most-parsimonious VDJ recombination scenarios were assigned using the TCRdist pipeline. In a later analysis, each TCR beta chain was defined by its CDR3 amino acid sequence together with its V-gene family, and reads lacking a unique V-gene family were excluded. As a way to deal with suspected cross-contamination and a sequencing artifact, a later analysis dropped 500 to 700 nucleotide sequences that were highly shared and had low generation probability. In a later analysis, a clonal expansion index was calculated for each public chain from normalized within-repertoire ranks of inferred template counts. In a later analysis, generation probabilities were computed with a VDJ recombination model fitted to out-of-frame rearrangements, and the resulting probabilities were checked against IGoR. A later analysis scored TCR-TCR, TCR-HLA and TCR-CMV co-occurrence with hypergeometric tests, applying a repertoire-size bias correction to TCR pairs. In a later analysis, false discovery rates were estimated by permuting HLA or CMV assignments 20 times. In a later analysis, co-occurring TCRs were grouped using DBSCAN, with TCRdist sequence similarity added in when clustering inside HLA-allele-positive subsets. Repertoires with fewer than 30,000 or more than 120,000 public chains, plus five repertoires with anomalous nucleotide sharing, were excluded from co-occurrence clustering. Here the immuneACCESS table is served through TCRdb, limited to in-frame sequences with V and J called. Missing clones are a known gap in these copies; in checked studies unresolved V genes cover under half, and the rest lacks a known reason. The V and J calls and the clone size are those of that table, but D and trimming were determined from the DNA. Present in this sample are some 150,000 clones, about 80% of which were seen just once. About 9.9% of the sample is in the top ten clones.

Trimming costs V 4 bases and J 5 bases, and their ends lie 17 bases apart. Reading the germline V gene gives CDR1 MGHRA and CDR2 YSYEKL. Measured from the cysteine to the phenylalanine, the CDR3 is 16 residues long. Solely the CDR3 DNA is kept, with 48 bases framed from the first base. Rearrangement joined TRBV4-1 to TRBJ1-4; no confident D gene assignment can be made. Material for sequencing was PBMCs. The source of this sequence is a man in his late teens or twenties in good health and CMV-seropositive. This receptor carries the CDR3 CASSPTTQRINEKLFF. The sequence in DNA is TGCGCCAGCAGCCCGACGACCCAGCGGATAAATGAAAAACTGTTTTTT.